This TCR beta chain was sequenced during a study of blood T cell repertoires in COVID-19 (dated by TCRdb to about 2020). About the investigation overall: The collaborator samples originated in the United States, Italy and Spain and spanned the acute and convalescent phases of COVID-19. Nearly every sample came with metadata listing a de-identified subject ID, COVID-19 status, age in years and sex. The repertoires were released in a freely available public database intended as a resource for research on the immune response to SARS-CoV-2. The dataset comprised deeply sampled blood TCRbeta repertoires from subjects exposed to, actively infected with, or recovered from COVID-19. HLA class I and class II types, where available, came from metadata supplied by the sample provider rather than from assay-based typing. The samples were drawn from the first 160 participants of the ongoing ImmuneRACE study and from about 1,200 subjects provided by 6 global collaborators. The prospective study material was composed of cDNA or gDNA derived from T cells, B-cell-depleted T cells, or PBMCs. The investigation overall reported the following: How much clinical and demographic metadata was included differed by source and by participant, and the metadata was provided uncurated.

TCRbeta CDR3 regions were amplified from genomic DNA by means of the immunoSEQ Assay, a bias-controlled multiplex PCR. Per the authors' processing: The number of nucleated cells in each sample was estimated by amplification of reference gene primers within the assay. To quantify the absolute abundance of each unique TCRbeta CDR3 rearrangement, sequence reads were collapsed and filtered. For each sample, productive Simpson clonality was calculated by taking the square root of Simpson's diversity index across productive rearrangements. Entries here come from immuneACCESS through TCRdb and include only in-frame sequences with V and J called. Some clones fail to appear in such tables; in the studies checked, an unresolved V gene covers under half of the shortfall, and the cause of the remainder is unknown. Clone size and the V and J calls come from that table; the DNA yielded D and trimming. This sample comprises 200,000 to 250,000 clones, approximately 80% of them detected only once. The ten top clones hold about 7.2% of the sample.

CDR3 length: 15 amino acids, cysteine to phenylalanine. Only CDR3 DNA remains: 45 bases, in frame from the first base. V trim: 10 bases; J trim: 1 base; unmatched bases: 8. The germline V gene sets CDR1 to KGHDR and CDR2 to SFDVKD. A remark on this clone: Its target antigen remains unknown. No base quality information exists; no much larger clone differs at one position.

In the prospective study, participants were roughly 18 to 100 years old, resided in under 30 geographic areas of the United States, and were enrolled through a virtual design. Cohort assignment in the prospective study relied on participant-reported clinical history from a screening survey and a study questionnaire. Each participant in the prospective study had whole blood, serum and a nasopharyngeal or oropharyngeal swab collected by mobile phlebotomists. Additional blood draws and questionnaires over an approximately 2-month period could optionally be provided by prospective study participants. Blood samples from the prospective study were shipped frozen or at room temperature prior to DNA extraction.

The receptor comes from a woman in her forties with acute COVID-19. This receptor chain uses TRBV24-1 and TRBJ2-2; TRBD2 fits 7 bases in the junction. Sequenced: PBMCs or T cells enriched from blood (not recorded which). The CDR3 region reads CATRGSGRNTGELFF. The nucleotide sequence is TGTGCCACTCGCGGGAGCGGGCGGAACACCGGGGAGCTGTTTTTT.